What follows are 13 T cell receptor beta chains derived from one specimen sequenced in a study of blood T cell repertoires in COVID-19. Clones were sequenced by immunoSEQ multiplex PCR, and TCRdb holds only the in-frame ones, with some missing. The repertoire holds some 500,000 clones, roughly 90% seen once, with about 2% in the top ten. Sequences were obtained from PBMCs or T cells enriched from blood (not recorded which). The receptors were sampled from a woman in her thirties or forties who had recovered from COVID-19.

The chain links TRBV2 to TRBJ2-7; possibly TRBD1 for D (5 bases). CDR3 length: 13 amino acids. The V and J ends lost 6 bases and 1 base respectively, with 10 bases between them. The germline V gene encodes CDR1 SNHLY and CDR2 FYNNEI. CDR3 residues: CASRKTVSYEQYF. The DNA of the CDR3 is TGTGCCAGCAGAAAGACAGTTTCCTACGAGCAGTACTTC.

This clone showed up just a few times. The gene calls are TRBV24-1 and TRBJ1-5; D gene uncertain. V shed 3 bases and J shed 7 bases, with 9 bases lying between them. CDR1 is KGHDR, CDR2 SFDVKD, per germline. The CDR3 spans 13 residues. The CDR3 DNA sequence: TGTGCCACCAGTGATAGAAGCGGGCAGCCCCAGCATTTT. It translates to CATSDRSGQPQHF.

This clone has more than one count but fewer than ten. One end of the junction varies from germline; a read error may be responsible. The rearrangement joins TRBV24-1 to TRBJ1-2, with D possibly being TRBD1 (6 bases). The CDR3 is 15 amino acids. CDR1 is KGHDR, CDR2 SFDVKD, per germline. The CDR3 region is CATSDSQGPSYRYTF. CDR3 DNA sequence: TGTGCCACCAGTGATTCCCAGGGGCCGAGCTATCGCTACACCTTC.

The chain recombines TRBV5-4 with TRBJ2-5, with 10 bases identical to TRBD2. The CDR3 spans 13 residues. The germline CDR1 and CDR2 sequences are SGHNT and YYREEE (reference sequence). The ends lost 5 bases at V and 5 bases at J; junction bases unmatched: 3. The CDR3 region is CASRRGLAETQYF. Here the CDR3 DNA reads TGTGCCAGCAGAAGGGGACTAGCGGAGACCCAGTACTTC.

V gene TRBV4-1 combines with J gene TRBJ1-5; D is unclear. CDR1 and CDR2 (germline): MGHRA, YSYEKL. The ends were cut back, 1 base at V and 3 bases at J, with 7 bases in the middle. The CDR3 is 14 amino acids. The CDR3 region is CASSQGPPNQPQHF. CDR3 DNA: TGCGCCAGCAGCCAAGGGCCACCCAATCAGCCCCAGCATTTT.

This chain joins TRBV18 and TRBJ2-7; 7 bases map to TRBD2. Per germline, CDR1 KGHSH and CDR2 LQKENI. This CDR3 has 14 residues. V was clipped by 2 bases and J by 3 bases; unmatched bases: 4. CDR3 coding DNA: TGTGCCAGCTCACCAGGGACTACCTTCTACGAGCAGTACTTC. Its translation: CASSPGTTFYEQYF.

This clone was observed a handful of times. This chain links TRBV18 with TRBJ1-1, with 7 nucleotides matching TRBD1. V shed 4 bases, J shed 6 bases, and the junction held 5 bases outside the gene matches. CDR1 and CDR2 from the germline V gene are KGHSH and LQKENI. The CDR3 extends over 13 amino acids. Here the CDR3 DNA reads TGTGCCAGCTCACAACAGGGGCAACCTGAAGCTTTCTTT. This codes for CASSQQGQPEAFF.

The genes are TRBV4-2 and TRBJ2-1; TRBD2 might be the D (6 bases). This CDR3 has 16 residues. CDR1 and CDR2 from the germline V gene are LGHNA and YNFKEQ. Trimming pared 0 bases from V and 10 bases from J, leaving 19 bases between. The CDR3 region is CASSQDPLVAAYEQFF. In DNA, the CDR3 is TGTGCCAGCAGCCAAGACCCCCTGGTAGCGGCCTACGAGCAGTTCTTC.

The V and J genes are TRBV4-1 and TRBJ2-7, with 7 bases fitting TRBD1. The germline gives CDR1 MGHRA, CDR2 YSYEKL. This CDR3 has 15 amino acids. Germline trimming cut 2 bases from V and 3 bases from J; bases unmatched to any gene: 7. CDR3 sequence reads: CASSQRSWDSYEQYF. CDR3 bases: TGCGCCAGCAGCCAAAGGTCCTGGGACAGCTACGAGCAGTACTTC.

This clone was seen more than once but under ten times. This chain uses TRBV3-1 (or the pseudogene TRBV3-2) with TRBJ2-2, with D maybe TRBD1 (7 bases). The CDR3 contains 15 residues. Germline CDR1 and CDR2: LGHDT and YNNKEL (reference sequence). The V end lost 1 base, the J end lost 7 bases, and 13 bases lay between the germline ends. The CDR3 reads CASSQAAGGRGELFF. The DNA for the CDR3 is TGTGCCAGCAGCCAAGCGGCAGGGGGGCGCGGGGAGCTGTTTTTT.

The chain uses TRBV19 and TRBJ1-2, with no clear D. The CDR3 sequence is 14 residues long. V was cut by 10 bases and J by 4 bases, with 19 bases left in between. Germline CDR1 is LNHDA and CDR2 is SQIVND (reference sequence). The CDR3 DNA is TGTGCCACCCAGGCCCCGGAAGGTGGCTATGGCTACACCTTC. It specifies CATQAPEGGYGYTF.

This clone was recorded once. J is TRBJ1-4 and V is TRBV5-8, with D hard to call. CDR1 is SGHTS and CDR2 is YDEGEE in the germline V gene. Trimming left V 0 bases short and J 8 bases short, with 14 bases between. The CDR3 sequence is 15 residues long. The CDR3 reads CASSLAGINFEKLFF. As DNA, the CDR3 is TGTGCCAGCAGCTTGGCCGGTATTAACTTCGAAAAACTGTTTTTT.

The chain has TRBV7-2 and TRBJ2-7, with a tentative D call TRBD1 (5 bases). Germline-derived CDR1 and CDR2 are SGHTA and FQGNSA. The germline V and J ends were trimmed by 5 bases and 2 bases, with 13 bases remaining between them. The CDR3 is made up of 14 amino acids. The DNA for the CDR3 is TGTGCCAGCAGCCTAGGACACCAAACCTACGAGCAGTACTTC. Protein sequence: CASSLGHQTYEQYF.